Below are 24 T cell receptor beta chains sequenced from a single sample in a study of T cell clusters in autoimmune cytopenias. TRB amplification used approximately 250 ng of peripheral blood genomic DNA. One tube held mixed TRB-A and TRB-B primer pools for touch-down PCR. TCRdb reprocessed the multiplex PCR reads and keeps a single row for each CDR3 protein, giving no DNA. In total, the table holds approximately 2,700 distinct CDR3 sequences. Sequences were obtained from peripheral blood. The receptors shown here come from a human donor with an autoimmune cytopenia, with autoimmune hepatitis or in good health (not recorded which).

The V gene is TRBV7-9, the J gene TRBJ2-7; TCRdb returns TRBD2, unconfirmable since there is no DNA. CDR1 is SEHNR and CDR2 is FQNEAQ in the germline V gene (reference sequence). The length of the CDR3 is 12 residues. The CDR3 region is CASSFQGHEQYF.

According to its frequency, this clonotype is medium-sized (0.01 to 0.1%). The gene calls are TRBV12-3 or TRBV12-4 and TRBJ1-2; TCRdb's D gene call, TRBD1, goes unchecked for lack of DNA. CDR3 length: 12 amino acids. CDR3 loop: CASSLGVPGYTF.

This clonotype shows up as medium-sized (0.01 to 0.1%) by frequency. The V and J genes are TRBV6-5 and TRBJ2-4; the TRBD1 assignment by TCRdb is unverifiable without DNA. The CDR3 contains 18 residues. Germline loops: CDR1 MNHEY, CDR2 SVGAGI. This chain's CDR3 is CASSPMGPPELAKNIQYF.

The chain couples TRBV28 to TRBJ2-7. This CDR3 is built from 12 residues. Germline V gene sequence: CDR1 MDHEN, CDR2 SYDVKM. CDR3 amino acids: CASSPISYEQYF.

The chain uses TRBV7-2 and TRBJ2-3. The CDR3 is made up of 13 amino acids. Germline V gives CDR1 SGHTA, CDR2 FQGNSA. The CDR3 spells CASSLRRADTQYF.

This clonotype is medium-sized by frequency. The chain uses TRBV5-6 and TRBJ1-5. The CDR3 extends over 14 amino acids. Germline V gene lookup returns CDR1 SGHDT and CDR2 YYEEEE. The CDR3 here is CASSLGGTGQPQHF.

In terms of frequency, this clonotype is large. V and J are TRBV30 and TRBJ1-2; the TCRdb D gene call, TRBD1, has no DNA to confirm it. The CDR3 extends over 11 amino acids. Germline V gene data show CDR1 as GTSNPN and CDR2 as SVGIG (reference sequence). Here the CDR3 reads CAWSVPGGYTF.

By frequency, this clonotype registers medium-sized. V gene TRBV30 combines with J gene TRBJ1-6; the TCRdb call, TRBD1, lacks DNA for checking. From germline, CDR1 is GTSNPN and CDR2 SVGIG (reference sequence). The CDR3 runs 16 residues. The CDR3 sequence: CAWSVPATNRHSPLHF. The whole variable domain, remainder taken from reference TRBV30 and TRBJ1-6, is SQTIHQWPATLVQPVGSPLSLECTVEGTSNPNLYWYRQAAGRGLQLLFYSVGIGQISSEVPQNLSASRPQDRQFILSSKKLLLSDSGFYLCAWSVPATNRHSPLHFGNGTRLTVT.

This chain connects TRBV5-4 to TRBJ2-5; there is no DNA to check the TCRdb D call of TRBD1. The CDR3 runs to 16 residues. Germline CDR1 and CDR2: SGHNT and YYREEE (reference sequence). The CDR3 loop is CASSSPGGGAWETQYF.

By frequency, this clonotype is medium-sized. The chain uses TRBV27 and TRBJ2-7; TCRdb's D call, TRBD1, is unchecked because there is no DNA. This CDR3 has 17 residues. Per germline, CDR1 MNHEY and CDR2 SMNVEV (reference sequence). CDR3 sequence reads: CASSRKGRELARYEQYF.

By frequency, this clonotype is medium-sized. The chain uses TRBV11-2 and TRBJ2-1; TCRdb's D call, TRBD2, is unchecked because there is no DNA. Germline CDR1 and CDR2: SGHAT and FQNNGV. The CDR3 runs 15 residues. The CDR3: CASSLGTSGENEQFF.

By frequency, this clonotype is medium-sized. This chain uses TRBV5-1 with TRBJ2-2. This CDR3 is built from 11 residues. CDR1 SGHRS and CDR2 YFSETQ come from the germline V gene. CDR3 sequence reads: CASRLGGELFF.

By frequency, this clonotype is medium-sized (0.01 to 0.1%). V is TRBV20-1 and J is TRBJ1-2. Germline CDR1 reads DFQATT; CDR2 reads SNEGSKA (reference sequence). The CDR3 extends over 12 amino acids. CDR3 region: CSARELLYGYTF.

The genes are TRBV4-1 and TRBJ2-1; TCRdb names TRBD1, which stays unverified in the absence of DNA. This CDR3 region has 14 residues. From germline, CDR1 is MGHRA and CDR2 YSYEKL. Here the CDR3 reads CASSQRQGNNEQFF.

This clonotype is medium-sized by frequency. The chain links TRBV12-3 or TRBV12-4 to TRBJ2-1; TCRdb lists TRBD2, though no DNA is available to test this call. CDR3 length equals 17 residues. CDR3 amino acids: CASSLGLAGGRRGEQFF.

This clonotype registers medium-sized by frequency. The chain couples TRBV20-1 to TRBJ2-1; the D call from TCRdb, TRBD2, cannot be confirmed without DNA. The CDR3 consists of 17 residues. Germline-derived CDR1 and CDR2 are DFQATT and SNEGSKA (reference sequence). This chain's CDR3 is CSAHSTPHGTSLNEQFF.

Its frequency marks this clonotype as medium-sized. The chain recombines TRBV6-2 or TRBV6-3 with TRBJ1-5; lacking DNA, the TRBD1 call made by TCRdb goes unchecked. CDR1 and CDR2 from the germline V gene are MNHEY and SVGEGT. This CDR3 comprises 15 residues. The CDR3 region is CASSYEAGAIVPQHF.

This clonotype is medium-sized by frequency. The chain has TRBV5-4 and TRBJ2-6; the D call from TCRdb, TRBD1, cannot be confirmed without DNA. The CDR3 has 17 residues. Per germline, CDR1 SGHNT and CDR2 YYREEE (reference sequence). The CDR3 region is CASSGRQGAGGANVLTF.

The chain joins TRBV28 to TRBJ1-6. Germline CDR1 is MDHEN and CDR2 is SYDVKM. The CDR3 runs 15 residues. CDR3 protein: CASSLSWGWESPLHF.

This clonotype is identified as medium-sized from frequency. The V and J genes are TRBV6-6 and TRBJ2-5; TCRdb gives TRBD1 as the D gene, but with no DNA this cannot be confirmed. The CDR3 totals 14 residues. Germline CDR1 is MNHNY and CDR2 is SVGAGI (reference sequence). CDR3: CASIRDRGQETQYF.

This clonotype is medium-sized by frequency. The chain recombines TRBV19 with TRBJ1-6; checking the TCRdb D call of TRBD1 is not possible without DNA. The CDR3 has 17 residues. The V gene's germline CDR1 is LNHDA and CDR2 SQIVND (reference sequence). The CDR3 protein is CASSMVGPSSYNSPLHF.

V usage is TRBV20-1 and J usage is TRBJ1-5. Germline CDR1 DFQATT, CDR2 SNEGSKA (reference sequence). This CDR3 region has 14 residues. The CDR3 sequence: CSALGSHSNQPQHF.

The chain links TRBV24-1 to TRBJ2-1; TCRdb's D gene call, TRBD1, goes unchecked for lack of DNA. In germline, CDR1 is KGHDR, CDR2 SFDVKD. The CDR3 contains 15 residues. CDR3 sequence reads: CATSVGTGLRNEQFF.

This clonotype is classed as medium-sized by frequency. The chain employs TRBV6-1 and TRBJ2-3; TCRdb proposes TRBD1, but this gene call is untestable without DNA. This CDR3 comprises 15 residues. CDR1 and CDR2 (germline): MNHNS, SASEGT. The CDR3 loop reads CASSEERGGTDTQYF.